These 25 T cell receptor beta chains originate from one sample sequenced in a study of T cell repertoires in cytomegalovirus infection. Via MiXCR, TCRdb re-called the reads, giving one row per CDR3 protein. This sample has about 85,000 distinct CDR3 sequences, with around half found just once. Their antigens remain unidentified. The sequencing used CD8+ T cells from cultured PBMCs, collected from culture after CMV antigen stimulation. These receptors originate from a human donor in good health (CMV status not recorded). Some clones in this sample may be carry-over from other donors' samples.

This chain joins TRBV14 and TRBJ2-7; TRBD1 agrees at 10 bases. Trimming took 3 bases from V and 0 from J; bases not matched to a gene: 5. The CDR3 runs to 16 residues. Looked up from germline, CDR1 is SGHDN and CDR2 is FVKESK. CDR3 residues: CASSQIGTGASYEQYF. CDR3 sequence (DNA): TGTGCCAGCAGCCAGATAGGGACAGGGGCCTCCTACGAGCAGTACTTC. The whole variable domain, remainder taken from reference TRBV14 and TRBJ2-7, is EAGVTQFPSHSVIEKGQTVTLRCDPISGHDNLYWYRRVMGKEIKFLLHFVKESKQDESGMPNNRFLAERTGGTYSTLKVQPAELEDSGVYFCASSQIGTGASYEQYFGPGTRLTVT.

The chain couples TRBV7-6 to TRBJ2-3; D not resolved. Trimming stripped 5 bases from V and 4 bases from J, with 7 bases between. The CDR3 runs 12 residues. Per the germline V gene, CDR1 is SGHVS and CDR2 is FNYEAQ. CDR3 in amino acids: CASSQDPDTQYF. CDR3 DNA: TGTGCCAGCAGCCAGGACCCAGATACGCAGTATTTT.

V gene TRBV6-5 combines with J gene TRBJ2-1; D assignment may be TRBD1 or TRBD2 (5 bases each). Trimming stripped 6 bases from V and 6 bases from J, with 15 bases between. This CDR3 has 14 amino acids. Germline CDR1 MNHEY, CDR2 SVGAGI. In nucleotides, the CDR3 is TGTGCCAGCAGAAACACGGGACGGGGCAATGAGCAGTTCTTC. Its translation: CASRNTGRGNEQFF.

The V gene is TRBV27, the J gene TRBJ1-5, with 9 bases identical to TRBD1. V shed 5 bases, J shed 7 bases, and the junction held 6 bases outside the gene matches. The CDR3 has 14 residues. Per the germline V gene, CDR1 is MNHEY and CDR2 is SMNVEV (reference sequence). CDR3 sequence reads: CASSPGQGWQPQHF. Here the CDR3 DNA reads TGTGCCAGCAGTCCGGGACAGGGTTGGCAGCCCCAGCATTTT.

The table lists this clonotype with a few counts. The rearrangement joins TRBV7-2 to TRBJ1-1; a weak D match, TRBD1 (5 bases). This CDR3 is 15 amino acids long. Per germline, CDR1 SGHTA and CDR2 FQGNSA. Trimming cost V 5 bases and J 0 bases, with 13 bases left between them. CDR3 bases: TGTGCCAGCAGCGAGTCTTGGGGGGTGAACACTGAAGCTTTCTTT. This sequence encodes CASSESWGVNTEAFF. Together with reference TRBV7-2 and TRBJ1-1, the CDR3 gives the full variable domain: GAGVSQSPSNKVTEKGKDVELRCDPISGHTALYWYRQSLGQGLEFLIYFQGNSAPDKSGLPSDRFSAERTGGSVSTLTIQRTQQEDSAVYLCASSESWGVNTEAFFGQGTRLTVV.

This clonotype was detected a few times. This chain connects TRBV7-6 to TRBJ2-1, with D perhaps given as TRBD1 or TRBD2 (6 bases each). With 1 base removed from V and 4 bases from J, the gap between germline ends came to 17 bases. From germline, CDR1 is SGHVS and CDR2 FNYEAQ. CDR3 length equals 17 residues. DNA of the CDR3: TGTGCCAGCAGCTTAGTTACGGGGGCTCAGGGTTACAATGAGCAGTTCTTC. Its protein product is CASSLVTGAQGYNEQFF.

The rearrangement uses TRBV12-3 or TRBV12-4 and TRBJ1-2, with 7 nucleotides matching TRBD1. J was trimmed by 6 bases and V by 4 bases; bases with no gene match: 5. The length of the CDR3 is 13 residues. CDR3 amino acids: CASSSTGVHGYTF. The CDR3 region has the DNA TGTGCCAGCAGTTCCACAGGGGTACATGGCTACACCTTC.

The V call is TRBV7-4, the J call TRBJ2-1; D call uncertain. Germline CDR1 reads SGHVT; CDR2 reads SQSDAQ. Trimming cost V 6 bases and J 2 bases, with 11 bases left between them. The CDR3 has 14 residues. This chain's CDR3 is CASRSPVAYNEQFF. CDR3 in DNA: TGTGCCAGCAGGTCTCCGGTAGCCTACAATGAGCAGTTCTTC.

The gene calls are TRBV5-4 and TRBJ1-1, with D maybe TRBD1 (5 bases). This CDR3 has 12 residues. Germline values: CDR1 SGHNT, CDR2 YYREEE (reference sequence). V lost 7 bases and J 3 bases, leaving 10 bases between the germline ends. The CDR3 region is CASALGDTEAFF. The CDR3 DNA is TGTGCCAGCGCTCTGGGGGACACTGAAGCTTTCTTT. Drawing the rest from reference TRBV5-4 and TRBJ1-1, the complete variable domain is ETGVTQSPTHLIKTRGQQVTLRCSSQSGHNTVSWYQQALGQGPQFIFQYYREEENGRGNFPPRFSGLQFPNYSSELNVNALELDDSALYLCASALGDTEAFFGQGTRLTVV.

This clonotype was counted between two and nine times. V gene TRBV7-3 combines with J gene TRBJ1-2, with 8 bases identical to TRBD1. Germline CDR1 SGHTA, CDR2 FQGTGA. The CDR3 consists of 13 residues. After removal of 5 bases from V and 8 bases from J, the junction contained 7 bases not matched to a gene. This CDR3 reads CASSPGQGLGYTF. Written as DNA, the CDR3 is TGTGCCAGCAGCCCTGGACAGGGTTTAGGCTACACCTTC.

This clonotype was picked up a small number of times. The chain recombines TRBV7-3 with TRBJ1-1, with D possibly TRBD1 on 6 matching bases. Germline V gene lookup returns CDR1 SGHTA and CDR2 FQGTGA. Trimming took 1 base from V and 6 from J, leaving 15 bases between them. This CDR3 contains 15 residues. The CDR3 DNA is TGTGCCAGCAGCTTAAATCCAGGGGAAGGATCTGAAGCTTTCTTT. Its protein product is CASSLNPGEGSEAFF.

This clonotype has a handful of counts. The V gene is TRBV12-3 or TRBV12-4, the J gene TRBJ1-1, with D perhaps matching TRBD1 (5 bases). The CDR3 totals 14 residues. V lost 6 bases and J lost 0, with 11 bases in between. The CDR3 reads CASSPVRVNTEAFF. CDR3 nucleotide sequence: TGTGCCAGCAGCCCGGTCAGGGTGAACACTGAAGCTTTCTTT.

The chain has TRBV27 and TRBJ1-4; D remains unclear. Trimming left V 3 bases short and J 6 bases short, with 8 bases between. Looked up from germline, CDR1 is MNHEY and CDR2 is SMNVEV (reference sequence). This CDR3 comprises 13 residues. The CDR3 region has the DNA TGTGCCAGCAGTTTTGGGGTCCATGAAAAACTGTTTTTT. It translates to CASSFGVHEKLFF.

This sequence joins TRBV7-8 and TRBJ2-1; 10 bases are a match to TRBD2. The J segment lost 4 bases and the V segment lost 1 base, leaving 4 bases of the junction unmatched. CDR1 is SGHVS, CDR2 FQNEAQ, per germline. This CDR3 spans 16 amino acids. CDR3 bases: TGTGCCAGCAGCTTAGAAGGACTAGCGGCTTACAATGAGCAGTTCTTC. Its protein product is CASSLEGLAAYNEQFF. The full variable domain, completed using reference TRBV7-8 and TRBJ2-1, is GAGVSQSPRYKVAKRGQDVALRCDPISGHVSLFWYQQALGQGPEFLTYFQNEAQLDKSGLPSDRFFAERPEGSVSTLKIQRTQQEDSAVYLCASSLEGLAAYNEQFFGPGTRLTVL.

The chain joins TRBV6-5 to TRBJ1-4, with 8 nucleotides matching TRBD1. CDR1 is MNHEY, CDR2 SVGAGI, per germline. V was pared by 4 bases and J by 13 bases, with 8 bases of the junction left unmatched. The CDR3 totals 13 residues. DNA for the CDR3: TGTGCCAGCAGTTCGGAGGACAGGGAACGACTGTTTTTT. It yields the protein CASSSEDRERLFF.

The chain has TRBV2 and TRBJ2-2, with a weak D call TRBD1 (5 bases). V was pared by 0 bases and J by 2 bases, with 7 bases between. The germline gives CDR1 SNHLY, CDR2 FYNNEI. The CDR3 sequence is 15 residues long. The CDR3: CASSEAGPNTGELFF. The CDR3 nucleotides read TGTGCCAGCAGTGAAGCGGGGCCTAACACCGGGGAGCTGTTTTTT.

The chain uses TRBV7-8 and TRBJ1-4, with TRBD1 identical over 7 bases. The CDR3 consists of 15 residues. J lost 8 bases, V lost 7 bases, and 13 bases had no gene match. Germline V gene lookup returns CDR1 SGHVS and CDR2 FQNEAQ. CDR3 residues: CASTIRKGAGEKLFF. CDR3 sequence (DNA): TGTGCCAGCACCATCCGCAAGGGGGCTGGGGAAAAACTGTTTTTT.

The CDR3 sequence: CSVPKGQGHEQFF. CDR3 nucleotide sequence: TGCAGCGTCCCAAAAGGACAGGGCCATGAGCAGTTCTTC. The chain combines TRBV29-1 with TRBJ2-1; 8 nucleotides match TRBD1. The CDR3 contains 13 residues. V shed 6 bases and J 8 bases; nucleotides not matched to a gene: 9. Germline V gene lookup returns CDR1 SQVTM and CDR2 ANQGSEA.

The V call is TRBV4-2, the J call TRBJ2-7, with D tentatively TRBD1 or TRBD2 (5 bases each). The V gene lost 4 bases and the J gene lost 0 bases, with 16 bases spanning the gap. CDR3 length: 16 amino acids. Germline CDR1 is LGHNA and CDR2 is YNFKEQ. The CDR3 nucleotides read TGTGCCAGCAGCCCCCAAGGGGACGAACCCTCCTACGAGCAGTACTTC. It encodes CASSPQGDEPSYEQYF.

The rearrangement joins TRBV12-3 or TRBV12-4 to TRBJ2-1; 12 bases align to TRBD2. V was clipped by 3 bases and J by 8 bases; unmatched bases: 5. The CDR3 totals 15 residues. CDR3 protein: CASSFTPSGRDEQFF. In DNA form, the CDR3 reads TGTGCCAGCAGTTTCACTCCTAGCGGGAGGGATGAGCAGTTCTTC.

This clonotype was seen a handful of times. The rearrangement joins TRBV11-2 to TRBJ2-2; D uncertain. The V gene lost 3 bases and the J gene lost 7 bases, with 9 bases spanning the gap. The CDR3 has 13 residues. Germline loops: CDR1 SGHAT, CDR2 FQNNGV. In nucleotides, the CDR3 is TGTGCCAGCAGCTTCGACGGGCGCGGGGAGCTGTTTTTT. It is translated as CASSFDGRGELFF.

This clonotype was found a few times. CDR3: CASGSLGDTQYF. CDR3 nucleotide sequence: TGTGCCAGCGGGTCCCTCGGAGATACGCAGTATTTT. V usage is TRBV12-3 or TRBV12-4 and J usage is TRBJ2-3; D is unresolved. The germline V and J ends were trimmed by 8 bases and 5 bases, with 11 bases remaining between them. The CDR3 runs to 12 residues.

Only a few counts were recorded for this clonotype. The chain is built from TRBV11-2 and TRBJ1-1; no clear D. The germline gives CDR1 SGHAT, CDR2 FQNNGV. V was clipped by 0 bases and J by 0 bases, with 11 bases between them. There are 16 residues in the CDR3. Here the CDR3 reads CASSLDRTDLNTEAFF. Written as DNA, the CDR3 is TGTGCCAGCAGCTTAGACCGGACTGACTTGAACACTGAAGCTTTCTTT.

A few counts support this clonotype. The chain is built from TRBV6-1 and TRBJ1-6, with a possible D match to TRBD1 (6 bases). The CDR3 runs to 15 residues. The ends were cut back, 0 bases at V and 6 bases at J, with 9 bases in the middle. Germline CDR1 reads MNHNS; CDR2 reads SASEGT. The CDR3 region is CASSEAPGVNSPLHF. CDR3 sequence (DNA): TGTGCCAGCAGTGAAGCGCCAGGGGTTAATTCACCCCTCCACTTT.

V usage is TRBV12-3 or TRBV12-4 and J usage is TRBJ2-7, with 12 bases identical to TRBD2. Trimming at V came to 7 bases and at J to 3 bases, leaving 7 bases not matched to a gene. CDR3 length: 15 residues. In DNA, the CDR3 is TGTGCCAGCACCGACGGACTAGCGGGAAGCTACGAGCAGTACTTC. It translates to CASTDGLAGSYEQYF.